This entry describes one T cell receptor (beta chain). The PCR was carried out with 60 Vbeta primers and 13 Jbeta primers. Assay: immunoSEQ multiplex PCR; the TCRdb copy retains only in-frame clones and omits some. The top ten hold roughly 1.4% of the sample, which has fewer than 200,000 clones, 68% seen once. This record comes from a study of cytomegalovirus exposure and HLA in healthy donors. CDR3 length equals 14 residues. The V gene end was trimmed by 5 bases and the J gene end by 7 bases; junction bases not matched to a gene: 5. CDR1 and CDR2 (germline): MNHEY, SMNVEV (reference sequence). The TCR sequence derives from a man in his fifties or sixties in good health and CMV-seronegative. V is TRBV27 and J is TRBJ2-7, with 13 positions matching TRBD2. Source material: PBMCs. The CDR3 DNA sequence: TGTGCCAGCAGTCCGACTAGCGGGGGGTCGGAGCAGTACTTC. Its translation: CASSPTSGGSEQYF.